The 27 T cell receptor beta chains given below trace back to one sample, sequenced in a study of CD8+ T cells in alopecia areata. TCR sequencing used cDNA made by reverse transcription of extracted RNA. The repertoire was sequenced with immunoSEQ multiplex PCR; TCRdb's copy has only in-frame clones and lacks some. The table records fewer than 70,000 clones, roughly two fifths of them present only once. The source material was NKG2D-low CD8+ T cells sorted from blood. The source of these receptors is a human donor with alopecia areata.

The J gene is TRBJ2-7, the V gene TRBV29-1; tentatively, D is TRBD2 (7 bases). The DNA end is more similar to TRBJ2-5, so the J call may be wrong. The length of the CDR3 is 14 residues. Germline-derived CDR1 and CDR2 are SQVTM and ANQGSEA. The CDR3 DNA reads as TGCAGCGTCGAGGGGACGGGGGGCTGGGAGACCCAGTACTTC. Encoded protein: CSVEGTGGWETQYF.

V is TRBV9 and J is TRBJ1-6; D remains unclear. This CDR3 is built from 13 residues. Trimming stripped 2 bases from V and 11 bases from J, with 11 bases between. Germline CDR1 is SGDLS and CDR2 is YYNGEE. This CDR3 reads CASSVDGGPPLHF. The CDR3 nucleotides read TGTGCCAGCAGCGTCGACGGAGGGCCACCCCTCCACTTT.

The chain employs TRBV27 and TRBJ2-7; D not certain. This CDR3 is 14 amino acids long. Between the trimmed V and J ends, which lost 4 bases and 3 bases, there was a span of 13 bases. Germline assignment: CDR1 MNHEY and CDR2 SMNVEV (reference sequence). The CDR3 loop is CASSSNTNIYEQYF. CDR3 sequence (DNA): TGTGCCAGCAGTTCTAATACGAACATCTACGAGCAGTACTTC.

This clone was observed a few times. This chain links TRBV7-9 with TRBJ2-1; the D gene is possibly TRBD2 (6 bases). The CDR3 spans 14 residues. Germline V CDR1 and CDR2: SEHNR, FQNEAQ (reference sequence). V shed 0 bases and J shed 10 bases, with 13 bases lying between them. CDR3 in amino acids: CASSLAGGREEQFF. The CDR3 DNA is TGTGCCAGCAGCTTAGCAGGAGGGCGAGAGGAGCAGTTCTTC.

The genes are TRBV28 and TRBJ2-3; unclear D gene. The germline V and J ends were trimmed by 2 bases and 1 base, with 4 bases remaining between them. Germline V gene lookup returns CDR1 MDHEN and CDR2 SYDVKM. The CDR3 loop spans 13 amino acids. The CDR3 loop reads CASSLGGTDTQYF. DNA of the CDR3: TGTGCCAGCAGTTTAGGGGGCACAGATACGCAGTATTTT.

In this sample, this clone turned up a few times. The chain carries TRBV7-9 and TRBJ2-7; 13 bases are shared with TRBD2. Germline lookup yields CDR1 SEHNR and CDR2 FQNEAQ (reference sequence). The CDR3 is made up of 15 amino acids. V was clipped by 5 bases and J by 4 bases; unmatched bases: 5. CDR3 nucleotides: TGTGCCAGCAGCCATCGACTAGCGGGAGGTTACGAGCAGTACTTC. This gives the protein CASSHRLAGGYEQYF.

The chain couples TRBV7-2 to TRBJ2-5; 7 bases agree with TRBD1. Per germline, CDR1 SGHTA and CDR2 FQGNSA. The CDR3 has 14 amino acids. V lost 5 bases to trimming and J lost 0 bases; unmatched junction nucleotides: 3. The DNA for the CDR3 is TGTGCCAGCAGCCCTGGGACAGACCAAGAGACCCAGTACTTC. Translating it yields CASSPGTDQETQYF.

The chain combines TRBV7-9 with TRBJ2-7; D remains ambiguous. Germline CDR1 reads SEHNR; CDR2 reads FQNEAQ (reference sequence). V was pared by 5 bases and J by 5 bases, with 10 bases between. CDR3 length equals 12 residues. As DNA, the CDR3 is TGTGCCAGCAGCACATTATGGGACGAGCAGTACTTC. Amino acid sequence: CASSTLWDEQYF.

The chain employs TRBV2 and TRBJ2-7; D remains unclear. Germline V gene lookup returns CDR1 SNHLY and CDR2 FYNNEI. V lost 3 bases to trimming and J lost 2 bases, with 14 bases between them. The CDR3 is made up of 15 amino acids. The chain's CDR3 is CASSDSITRTYEQYF. The CDR3, as DNA: TGTGCCAGCAGTGATTCGATTACACGGACCTACGAGCAGTACTTC.

CDR3 amino acids: CASSHLRGTNSPLHF. The CDR3 DNA reads TGCGCCAGCAGCCACCTCAGGGGGACAAATTCACCCCTCCACTTT. This chain uses TRBV4-1 with TRBJ1-6, with 7 bases that match TRBD1. The ends lost 3 bases at V and 7 bases at J; junction bases unmatched: 6. The CDR3 is 15 amino acids. CDR1 is MGHRA, CDR2 YSYEKL, per germline.

This clone was counted between two and nine times. The CDR3: CATSRVGVSYEQYF. The CDR3 bases are TGTGCCACCAGCAGAGTAGGGGTCTCCTACGAGCAGTACTTC. The chain has TRBV15 and TRBJ2-7; TRBD1 might be the D (5 bases). Germline loops: CDR1 LNHNV, CDR2 YYDKDF (reference sequence). Trimming removed 1 base at V and 0 bases at J, with 7 bases between. The CDR3 runs 14 residues.

This chain joins TRBV2 and TRBJ1-5; D is unclear. The CDR3 consists of 11 residues. Germline-derived CDR1 and CDR2 are SNHLY and FYNNEI. V dropped 1 base and J dropped 9 bases, with 4 bases sitting between them. CDR3 DNA: TGTGCCAGCAGTGAAGGAGGGCCCCAGCATTTT. Its protein is CASSEGGPQHF.

The chain has TRBV7-2 and TRBJ2-1; no clear D. This CDR3 is built from 16 residues. With 5 bases removed from V and 0 bases from J, the gap between germline ends came to 14 bases. Germline V CDR1 and CDR2: SGHTA, FQGNSA. The CDR3 region has the DNA TGTGCCAGCAGCCCGTGGACCCGAAGCTCCTACAATGAGCAGTTCTTC. Protein product: CASSPWTRSSYNEQFF.

The rearrangement joins TRBV5-6 to TRBJ2-4; D remains unclear. The CDR3 has 13 residues. V shed 4 bases and J shed 5 bases, with 10 bases lying between them. Germline values: CDR1 SGHDT, CDR2 YYEEEE. CDR3 region: CASSSASENIQYF. The DNA of the CDR3 is TGTGCCAGCAGCAGTGCCTCTGAAAACATTCAGTACTTC.

The genes are TRBV7-2 and TRBJ1-2; a possible D gene is TRBD1 (5 bases). The CDR3 extends over 11 amino acids. Germline loops: CDR1 SGHTA, CDR2 FQGNSA. Trimming took 4 bases from V and 8 from J, leaving 8 bases between them. CDR3 amino acids: CASSYYRGYTF. CDR3 DNA: TGTGCCAGCAGCTATTACAGGGGCTACACCTTC.

This clone was observed a few times. The V call is TRBV7-9, the J call TRBJ2-1; 12 positions agree with TRBD2. The germline V gene has CDR1 SEHNR and CDR2 FQNEAQ (reference sequence). CDR3 length: 15 residues. After removal of 5 bases from V and 6 bases from J, the junction contained 5 bases not matched to a gene. CDR3 protein: CASSMTSGSGNEQFF. The CDR3 DNA reads TGTGCCAGCAGCATGACTAGCGGGAGCGGCAATGAGCAGTTCTTC.

This clone was counted a few times. The chain combines TRBV7-8 with TRBJ2-3, with D possibly matching TRBD1 (6 bases). From germline, CDR1 is SGHVS and CDR2 FQNEAQ. V lost 8 bases and J 0 bases, leaving 12 bases between the germline ends. This CDR3 region has 14 residues. CDR3 residues: CASDETGSTDTQYF. CDR3 bases: TGTGCCAGCGACGAGACAGGTAGCACAGATACGCAGTATTTT.

This chain connects TRBV7-9 to TRBJ2-1; 11 bases line up with TRBD2. Germline lookup yields CDR1 SEHNR and CDR2 FQNEAQ (reference sequence). The length of the CDR3 is 15 residues. V was clipped by 4 bases and J by 3 bases; unmatched bases: 2. CDR3 DNA sequence: TGTGCCAGCAGCTCGACTAGCGGGGACTACAATGAGCAGTTCTTC. It is translated as CASSSTSGDYNEQFF.

The gene calls are TRBV7-8 and TRBJ2-7; no clear D. The CDR3 loop spans 11 amino acids. Trimming removed 8 bases from V and 6 bases from J, with 11 bases in between. Per the germline V gene, CDR1 is SGHVS and CDR2 is FQNEAQ. In DNA form, the CDR3 reads TGTGCCAGCTCCACGATGGGCGAGCAGTACTTC. This encodes CASSTMGEQYF.

J is TRBJ2-1 and V is TRBV2; no clear D. Germline V CDR1 and CDR2: SNHLY, FYNNEI. This CDR3 contains 16 residues. V was cut by 3 bases and J by 5 bases, with 17 bases left in between. CDR3: CASSESIRYLNNEQFF. The DNA for the CDR3 is TGTGCCAGCAGTGAGTCCATCCGGTATCTAAACAATGAGCAGTTCTTC.

V usage is TRBV5-6 and J usage is TRBJ1-1; possibly TRBD1 for D (5 bases). Germline V gives CDR1 SGHDT, CDR2 YYEEEE. The V end was cut by 0 bases, the J end by 5 bases, with 5 bases between. There are 12 residues in the CDR3. The DNA of the CDR3 is TGTGCCAGCAGCTTGGAGGGGACTGAAGCTTTCTTT. It is translated as CASSLEGTEAFF.

The V call is TRBV2, the J call TRBJ1-2; a weak D match, TRBD1 (5 bases). V lost 7 bases to trimming and J lost 8 bases, with 20 bases between them. Germline-derived CDR1 and CDR2 are SNHLY and FYNNEI. This CDR3 is built from 14 residues. The CDR3 DNA sequence: TGTGCCAGCACTCTAGTCGGGACGGGGGTAGGCTACACCTTC. Protein: CASTLVGTGVGYTF.

This clone was seen only a few times. The chain recombines TRBV6-8 with TRBJ1-2; perhaps TRBD1 as D (5 bases). The CDR3 has 14 amino acids. Per the germline V gene, CDR1 is MNHGY and CDR2 is SAAAGT. Trimming removed 6 bases from V and 1 base from J, with 12 bases in between. The CDR3 sequence: CASRPQGLNYGYTF. The DNA for the CDR3 is TGTGCCAGCAGGCCTCAGGGCCTTAACTATGGCTACACCTTC.

The chain uses TRBV13 and TRBJ1-1; weak D call: TRBD1 (6 bases). This CDR3 spans 15 amino acids. Germline CDR1 PRHDT, CDR2 FYEKMQ (reference sequence). Trimming cost V 5 bases and J 4 bases, with 17 bases left between them. In DNA, the CDR3 is TGTGCCAGCAGCCCAAGAACAGGGAATCCCACTGAAGCTTTCTTT. Translating gives CASSPRTGNPTEAFF.

This clone was seen more than once but under ten times. The rearrangement joins TRBV7-9 to TRBJ2-7; a weak D match, TRBD1 (6 bases). CDR3 length: 15 residues. The germline CDR1 and CDR2 sequences are SEHNR and FQNEAQ (reference sequence). V was shortened by 3 bases and J by 1 base, with 13 bases between the two germline ends. The CDR3 DNA reads as TGTGCCAGCAGCTTCTCGGACAGTGAGTCCTACGAGCAGTACTTC. Translation: CASSFSDSESYEQYF.

The CDR3 loop reads CASSLRTSGYNEQFF. The CDR3 DNA follows: TGCGCCAGCAGCCTGAGGACTAGCGGTTACAATGAGCAGTTCTTC. The chain uses TRBV5-1 and TRBJ2-1; TRBD2 matches 10 bases. Germline-derived CDR1 and CDR2 are SGHRS and YFSETQ. V dropped 4 bases and J dropped 4; count of bases not matched to a gene: 5. The CDR3 length is 15 residues.

There are a few counts of this clone. This chain uses TRBV28 with TRBJ1-4, with D maybe TRBD1 (6 bases). The CDR3 covers 12 residues. Germline CDR1 is MDHEN and CDR2 is SYDVKM. Trimming removed 3 bases from V and 15 bases from J, with 14 bases in between. The CDR3 sequence is CASSFSGARLFF. The CDR3 bases are TGTGCCAGCAGTTTTTCGGGGGCGAGGTTGTTTTTT.